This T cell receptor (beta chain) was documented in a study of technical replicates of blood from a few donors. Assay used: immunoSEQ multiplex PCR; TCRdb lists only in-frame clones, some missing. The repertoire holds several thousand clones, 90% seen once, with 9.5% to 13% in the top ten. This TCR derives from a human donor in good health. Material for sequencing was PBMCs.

The chain's CDR3 is CASSLGGLTRTYEQYF. The CDR3 bases are TGCGCCAGCAGCTTGGGGGGACTAACTCGAACCTACGAGCAGTACTTC. The chain uses TRBV5-1 and TRBJ2-7, with 7 bases fitting TRBD2. Unmatched junction bases numbered 8, after V lost 0 bases and J lost 2 bases. Germline assignment: CDR1 SGHRS and CDR2 YFSETQ. The CDR3 consists of 16 residues.